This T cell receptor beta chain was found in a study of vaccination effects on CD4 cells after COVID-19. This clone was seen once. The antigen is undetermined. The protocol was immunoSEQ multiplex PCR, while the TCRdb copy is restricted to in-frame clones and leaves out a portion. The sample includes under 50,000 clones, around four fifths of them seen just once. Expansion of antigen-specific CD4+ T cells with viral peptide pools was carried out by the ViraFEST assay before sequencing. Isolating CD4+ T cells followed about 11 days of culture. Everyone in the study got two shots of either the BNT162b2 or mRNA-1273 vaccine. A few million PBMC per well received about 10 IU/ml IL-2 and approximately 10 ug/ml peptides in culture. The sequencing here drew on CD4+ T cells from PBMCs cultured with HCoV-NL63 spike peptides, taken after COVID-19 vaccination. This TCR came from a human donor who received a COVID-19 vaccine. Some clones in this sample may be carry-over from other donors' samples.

DNA of the CDR3: TGTGCCAGCAGCCAGCCCTACCGCACAGATACGCAGTATTTT. As protein: CASSQPYRTDTQYF. This chain connects TRBV7-8 to TRBJ2-3, with D unclear. The germline V and J ends were trimmed by 5 bases and 1 base, with 10 bases remaining between them. In germline, CDR1 is SGHVS, CDR2 FQNEAQ. This CDR3 region has 14 residues. The complete variable domain, with remaining parts taken from reference TRBV7-8 and TRBJ2-3, reads GAGVSQSPRYKVAKRGQDVALRCDPISGHVSLFWYQQALGQGPEFLTYFQNEAQLDKSGLPSDRFFAERPEGSVSTLKIQRTQQEDSAVYLCASSQPYRTDTQYFGPGTRLTVL.